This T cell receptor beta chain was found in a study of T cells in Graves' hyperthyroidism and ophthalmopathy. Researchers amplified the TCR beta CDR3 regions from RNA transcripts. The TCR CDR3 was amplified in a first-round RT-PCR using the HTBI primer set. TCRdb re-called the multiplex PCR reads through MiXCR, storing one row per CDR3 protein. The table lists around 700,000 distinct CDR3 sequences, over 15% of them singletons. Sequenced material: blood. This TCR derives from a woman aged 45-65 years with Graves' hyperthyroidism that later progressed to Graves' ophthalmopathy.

CDR3: CAISEYGDATEAFF. For the CDR3, the DNA is TGTGCCATCAGTGAGTATGGGGACGCCACTGAAGCTTTCTTT. The chain employs TRBV10-3 and TRBJ1-1, with D perhaps TRBD1 (5 bases). The germline CDR1 and CDR2 sequences are ENHRY and SYGVKD. The V end was cut by 1 base, the J end by 4 bases, with 10 bases between. The CDR3 loop spans 14 amino acids.